The rows below give T cell receptor beta chains drawn from one sample of a study of T cells after yellow fever vaccination. TCRdb fed the 5' RACE reads into MiXCR, producing one record per CDR3 protein. The sample records around 310,000 distinct CDR3 sequences, over 3.5% being singletons. Here the sequenced sample was PBMCs, taken 15 days after the yellow fever booster vaccination. The receptors originated from a young man who received the YFV17D yellow fever vaccine. Both conserved end residues are part of each CDR3. The D gene is left open where the match is weak. Rows may omit the clone size; those that give it use once, few, many or a size class.

.	many	TRBV3-2	TRBJ2-5	TGTGCCAGCAGCCCGGGACTAGCCGGCAAGCAAGAGACCCAGTACTTC	CASSPGLAGKQETQYF
.	many	TRBV7-9	TRBJ2-5	TGTGCCAGCAGCTTAGTGGGGAACCAAGAGACCCAGTACTTC	CASSLVGNQETQYF
TRBD2	few	TRBV28	TRBJ2-5	TGTGCCAGCAGGGGGGACTACCTGGTACGAGAGACCCAGTACTTC	CASRGDYLVRETQYF
.	many	TRBV20-1	TRBJ1-5	TGCAGTGCTAGAGGTATCGGGGACGCTCATAGCAATCAGCCCCAGCATTTT	CSARGIGDAHSNQPQHF
.	many	TRBV4-1	TRBJ2-1	TGCGCCAGCAGCCAAGGGTGGGGACACTCCTACAATGAGCAGTTCTTC	CASSQGWGHSYNEQFF
.	many	TRBV7-6	TRBJ1-1	TGTGCCAGCAGCCCCGGGAGGACTGGGGACACTGAAGCTTTCTTT	CASSPGRTGDTEAFF
TRBD1	many	TRBV2	TRBJ2-7	TGTGCCAGCAGTCGACAGGGGGAACCGGTTCAGTACTTC	CASSRQGEPVQYF
.	many	TRBV15	TRBJ1-1	TGTGCCACCAGCACTACCACAGGAGGACCCAGGGGCACTGAAGATTTCTTT	CATSTTTGGPRGTEDFF
.	few	TRBV3-1	TRBJ2-7	TGTGCCAGCAGCTACCTCCCTGGGGCCCCCTACGAGCAGTACTTC	CASSYLPGAPYEQYF
.	many	TRBV20-1	TRBJ1-2	TGCAGTGCTAGAGGCCGTTCCAACCTCTATGGCTACACCTTC	CSARGRSNLYGYTF
TRBD1	few	TRBV5-1	TRBJ1-1	TGCGCCAGCAAGGCGACAGGGTGGGAGAACACTGAAGCTTTCTTT	CASKATGWENTEAFF
TRBD2	many	TRBV7-2	TRBJ2-5	TGTGCCAGCAGCCAAGGGACTAACGTCGAGACCCAGTACTTC	CASSQGTNVETQYF
.	.	TRBV4-2	TRBJ2-5	TGTGCCAGCAGCTTTACAGGGATAGGAGAGACCCAGTACTTC	CASSFTGIGETQYF
.	many	TRBV5-1	TRBJ2-3	TGCGCCAGCAGCTTGGATTCCCAGGATACGCAGTATTTT	CASSLDSQDTQYF
.	few	TRBV25-1	TRBJ2-3	TGTGCCAGCAGTCGGCCGGACACAGATACGCAGTATTTT	CASSRPDTDTQYF
.	few	TRBV4-1	TRBJ2-7	TGCGCCAGCAGCCAAGTCGCGGGGTCCGAGCAGTACTTC	CASSQVAGSEQYF
.	many	TRBV7-9	TRBJ2-3	TGTGCCAGCAGCTCTACCTCCCGACAGGAGGACACAGATACGCAGTATTTT	CASSSTSRQEDTDTQYF
TRBD1	many	TRBV7-6	TRBJ1-4	TGTGCCAGCAGCTTAGAGGGACAGGGTAGTGAAAAACTGTTTTTT	CASSLEGQGSEKLFF
.	few	TRBV4-2	TRBJ1-2	TGTGCCAGCAGCCAAGATTTCCAGGGGCTAGGTGGCTACACCTTC	CASSQDFQGLGGYTF
.	few	TRBV25-1	TRBJ2-4	TGTGCCAGCAAAGAGGACACCCTAGCCAAAAACATTCAGTACTTC	CASKEDTLAKNIQYF
TRBD1	few	TRBV7-3	TRBJ1-1	TGTGCCAGCAGCCCTTTCGGGGCGACAGGGGGACGGACTGAAGCTTTCTTT	CASSPFGATGGRTEAFF
.	.	TRBV27	TRBJ2-1	TGTGCCAGCAGCCCGGGGCGAGGGGGGCTCAGAGAGCAGTTCTTC	CASSPGRGGLREQFF
TRBD2	many	TRBV7-3	TRBJ2-2	TGTGCCAGCAGCTTACTCGGGGGGGCTATCGGGGAGCTGTTTTTT	CASSLLGGAIGELFF
.	.	TRBV6-1	TRBJ2-3	TGTGCCAGCAGTGATGGTGGGGCTACGCAGTATTTT	CASSDGGATQYF
.	many	TRBV5-1	TRBJ2-1	TGCGCCAGCAGGTGGGACCACGAGGATGAGCAGTTCTTC	CASRWDHEDEQFF
.	.	TRBV7-2	TRBJ1-5	TGTGCCAGCAGCTTAGGGGGAAGTGTGGGCAATCAGCCCCAGCATTTT	CASSLGGSVGNQPQHF
.	.	TRBV24-1	TRBJ1-3	TGTGCCACCAGTGACCTGAGCTCTGGAAACACCATATATTTT	CATSDLSSGNTIYF
.	many	TRBV29-1	TRBJ2-3	TGCAGCGTTGAAGATGGGGGGTACACAGATACGCAGTATTTT	CSVEDGGYTDTQYF
TRBD1	many	TRBV7-9	TRBJ2-7	TGTGCCAGCAGCCGAAACAGGGGCATTCGACCCTACGAGCAGTACTTC	CASSRNRGIRPYEQYF
TRBD1	many	TRBV6-6	TRBJ1-6	TGTGCCAGTTGCGACAGGGGTCCCTATAATTCACCCCTCCACTTT	CASCDRGPYNSPLHF